This T cell receptor beta chain is from a study of monozygotic twins with inflammatory bowel disease. Findings and limits, study-wide: Subtypes among T cells remained indistinguishable.

On this clonotype: Its antigen is currently unknown.

With the 5' RACE reads reprocessed, TCRdb shows one record per CDR3 protein and no DNA. This sample contains about 450,000 distinct CDR3 sequences. Germline CDR1 is SGHRS and CDR2 is YFSETQ. This CDR3 is 15 amino acids long. The sequence came from a human donor with ulcerative colitis or Crohn's disease, or a healthy co-twin of an affected twin (not recorded which). The chain carries TRBV5-1 and TRBJ2-1; TCRdb proposes TRBD2, but this gene call is untestable without DNA. Sequenced sample: blood. The CDR3 spells CASSDPSGGAREQFF.